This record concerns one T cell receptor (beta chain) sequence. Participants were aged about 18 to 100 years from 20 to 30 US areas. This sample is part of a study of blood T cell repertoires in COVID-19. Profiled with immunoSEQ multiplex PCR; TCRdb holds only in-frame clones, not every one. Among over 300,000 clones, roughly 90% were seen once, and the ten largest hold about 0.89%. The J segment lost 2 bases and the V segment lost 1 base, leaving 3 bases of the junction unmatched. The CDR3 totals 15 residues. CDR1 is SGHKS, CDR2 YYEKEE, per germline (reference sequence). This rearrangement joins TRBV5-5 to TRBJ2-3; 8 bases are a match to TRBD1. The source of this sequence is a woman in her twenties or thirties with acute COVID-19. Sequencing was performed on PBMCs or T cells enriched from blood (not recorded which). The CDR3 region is CASSLFQGATDTQYF. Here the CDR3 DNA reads TGTGCCAGCAGCTTGTTCCAGGGGGCCACAGATACGCAGTATTTT. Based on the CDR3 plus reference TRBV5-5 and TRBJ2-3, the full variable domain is DAGVTQSPTHLIKTRGQQVTLRCSPISGHKSVSWYQQVLGQGPQFIFQYYEKEERGRGNFPDRFSARQFPNYSSELNVNALLLGDSALYLCASSLFQGATDTQYFGPGTRLTVL.